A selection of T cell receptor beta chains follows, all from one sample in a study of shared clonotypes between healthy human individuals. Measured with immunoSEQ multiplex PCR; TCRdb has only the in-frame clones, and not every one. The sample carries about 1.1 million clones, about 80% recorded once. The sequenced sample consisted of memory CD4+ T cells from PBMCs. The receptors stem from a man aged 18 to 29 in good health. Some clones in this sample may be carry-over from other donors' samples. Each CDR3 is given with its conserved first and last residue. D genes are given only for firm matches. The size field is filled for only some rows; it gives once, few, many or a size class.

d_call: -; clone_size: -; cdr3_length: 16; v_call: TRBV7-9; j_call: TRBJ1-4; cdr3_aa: CASSLTPTVQDQKLFF; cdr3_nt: TGTGCCAGCAGCTTAACCCCGACAGTGCAGGATCAAAAACTGTTTTTT
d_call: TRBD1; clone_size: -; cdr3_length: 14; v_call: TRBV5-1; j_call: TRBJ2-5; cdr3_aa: CASSLGDRAETQYF; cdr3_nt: TGCGCCAGCAGCTTGGGGGACAGGGCGGAGACCCAGTACTTC
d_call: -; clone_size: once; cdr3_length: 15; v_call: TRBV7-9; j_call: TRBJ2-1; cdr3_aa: CASSPWVGRMNEQFF; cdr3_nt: TGTGCCAGCAGCCCATGGGTCGGGAGAATGAATGAGCAGTTCTTC
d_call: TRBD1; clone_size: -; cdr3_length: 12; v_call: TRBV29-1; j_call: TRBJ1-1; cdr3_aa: CSVGQGATEAFF; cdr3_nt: TGCAGCGTGGGACAGGGTGCGACTGAAGCTTTCTTT
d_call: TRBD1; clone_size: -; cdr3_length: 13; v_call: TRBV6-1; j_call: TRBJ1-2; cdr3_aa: CASTIGTGYGYTF; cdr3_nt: TGTGCCAGCACGATCGGGACAGGCTATGGCTACACCTTC
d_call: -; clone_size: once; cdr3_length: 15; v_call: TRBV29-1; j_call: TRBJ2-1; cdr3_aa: CSVFEPTGFKGEQFF; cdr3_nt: TGCAGCGTCTTCGAACCTACAGGGTTTAAGGGTGAGCAGTTCTTC
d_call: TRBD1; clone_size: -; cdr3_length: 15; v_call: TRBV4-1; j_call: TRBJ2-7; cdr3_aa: CASSQPRDRAHEQYF; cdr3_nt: TGCGCCAGCAGCCAACCCCGGGACAGGGCGCACGAGCAGTACTTC
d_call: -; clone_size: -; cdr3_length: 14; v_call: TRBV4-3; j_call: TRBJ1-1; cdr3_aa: CASSLREVRTEAFF; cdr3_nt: TGCGCCAGCAGCCTCAGGGAGGTCCGCACTGAAGCTTTCTTT
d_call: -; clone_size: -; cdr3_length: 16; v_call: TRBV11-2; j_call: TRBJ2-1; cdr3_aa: CASSPSRGVGYNEQFF; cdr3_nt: TGTGCCAGCAGCCCAAGCCGGGGAGTAGGGTACAATGAGCAGTTCTTC
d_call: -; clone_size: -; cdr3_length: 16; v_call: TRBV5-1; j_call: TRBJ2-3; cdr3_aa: CASSPAHSTSTDTQYF; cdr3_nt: TGCGCCAGCAGCCCTGCTCATTCGACTAGCACAGATACGCAGTATTTT
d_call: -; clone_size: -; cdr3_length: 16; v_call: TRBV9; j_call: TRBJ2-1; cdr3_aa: CASSVDGLGVYNEQFF; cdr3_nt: TGTGCCAGCAGCGTAGACGGCCTAGGGGTCTACAATGAGCAGTTCTTC
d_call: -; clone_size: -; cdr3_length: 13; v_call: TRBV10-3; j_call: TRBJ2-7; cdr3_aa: CAISESTAGEQYF; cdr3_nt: TGTGCCATCAGTGAGTCGACCGCGGGCGAGCAGTACTTC
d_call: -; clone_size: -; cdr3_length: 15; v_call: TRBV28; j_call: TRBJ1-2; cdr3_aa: CASSPSPGVGYGYTF; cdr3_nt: TGTGCCAGCAGTCCTTCCCCGGGGGTGGGGTATGGCTACACCTTC
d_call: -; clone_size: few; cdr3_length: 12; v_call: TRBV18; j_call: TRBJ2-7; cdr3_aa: CASSRGLYEQYF; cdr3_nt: TGTGCCAGCTCCAGGGGACTCTACGAGCAGTACTTC
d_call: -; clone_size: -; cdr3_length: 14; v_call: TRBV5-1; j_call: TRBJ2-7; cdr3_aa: CASSLEPGSYEQYF; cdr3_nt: TGCGCCAGCAGCTTGGAACCAGGGTCCTACGAGCAGTACTTC
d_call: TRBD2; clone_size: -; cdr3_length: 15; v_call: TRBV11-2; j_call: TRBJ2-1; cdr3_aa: CASSLLAGTYNEQFF; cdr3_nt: TGTGCCAGCAGTTTACTAGCGGGAACCTACAATGAGCAGTTCTTC
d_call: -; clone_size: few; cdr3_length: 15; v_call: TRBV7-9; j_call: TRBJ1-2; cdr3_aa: CASSVVGTPNYGYTF; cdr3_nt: TGTGCCAGCAGCGTAGTGGGCACCCCTAACTATGGCTACACCTTC
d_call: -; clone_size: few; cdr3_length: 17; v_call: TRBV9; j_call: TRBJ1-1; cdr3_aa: CASSVARTATTNTEAFF; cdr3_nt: TGTGCCAGCAGCGTAGCTAGGACAGCGACTACGAACACTGAAGCTTTCTTT
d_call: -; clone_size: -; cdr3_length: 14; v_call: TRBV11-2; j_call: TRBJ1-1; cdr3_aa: CASSFSGGQTEAFF; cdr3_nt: TGTGCCAGCAGCTTTTCCGGTGGGCAAACTGAAGCTTTCTTT
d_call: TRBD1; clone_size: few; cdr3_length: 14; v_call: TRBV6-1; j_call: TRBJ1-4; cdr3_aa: CASRAQGGSEKLFF; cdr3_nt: TGTGCCAGCAGGGCACAGGGGGGGAGTGAAAAACTGTTTTTT
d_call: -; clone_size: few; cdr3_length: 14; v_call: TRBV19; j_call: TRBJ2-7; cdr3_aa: CASSIGGDPYEQYF; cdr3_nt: TGTGCCAGTAGTATTGGGGGAGACCCCTACGAGCAGTACTTC
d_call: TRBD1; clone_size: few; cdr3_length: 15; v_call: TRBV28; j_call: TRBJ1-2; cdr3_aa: CASSLFGLTGDGYTF; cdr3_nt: TGTGCCAGCAGTTTATTTGGGTTGACAGGGGATGGCTACACCTTC
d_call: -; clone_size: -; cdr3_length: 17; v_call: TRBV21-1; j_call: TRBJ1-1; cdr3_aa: CASSKVWTGSRNTEAFF; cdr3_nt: TGTGCCAGCAGCAAAGTGTGGACAGGGTCGCGGAACACTGAAGCTTTCTTT
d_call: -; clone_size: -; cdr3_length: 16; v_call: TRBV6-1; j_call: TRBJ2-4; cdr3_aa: CASSEGGGRGKGIQYF; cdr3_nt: TGTGCCAGCAGTGAAGGGGGAGGGAGGGGGAAAGGCATTCAGTACTTC
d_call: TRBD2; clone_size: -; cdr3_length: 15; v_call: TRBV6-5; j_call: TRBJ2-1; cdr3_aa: CASSYRGSSYNEQFF; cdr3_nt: TGTGCCAGCAGTTACCGCGGGAGCTCCTACAATGAGCAGTTCTTC
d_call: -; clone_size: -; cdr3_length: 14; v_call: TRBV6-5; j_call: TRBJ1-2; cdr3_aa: CASSYSPGSYGYTF; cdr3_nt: TGTGCCAGCAGTTACTCTCCAGGGTCCTATGGCTACACCTTC
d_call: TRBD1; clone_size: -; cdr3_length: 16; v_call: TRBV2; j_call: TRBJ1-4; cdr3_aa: CASSEFGTDHNEKLFF; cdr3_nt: TGTGCCAGCAGTGAATTTGGGACAGACCATAATGAAAAACTGTTTTTT
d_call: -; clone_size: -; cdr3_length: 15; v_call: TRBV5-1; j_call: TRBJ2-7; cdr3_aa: CASSLTGFSTYEQYF; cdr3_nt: TGCGCCAGCAGCTTGACAGGGTTCTCAACCTACGAGCAGTACTTC
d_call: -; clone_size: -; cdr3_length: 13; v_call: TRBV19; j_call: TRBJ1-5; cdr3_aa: CASRLGEGQPQHF; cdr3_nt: TGTGCCAGTAGGTTGGGGGAAGGGCAGCCCCAGCATTTT
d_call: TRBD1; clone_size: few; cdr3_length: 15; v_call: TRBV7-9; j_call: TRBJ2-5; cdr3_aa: CASRRGGQGQETQYF; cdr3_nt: TGTGCCAGCAGGAGGGGGGGACAGGGCCAAGAGACCCAGTACTTC
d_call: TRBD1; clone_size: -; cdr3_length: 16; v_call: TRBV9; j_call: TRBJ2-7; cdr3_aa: CASSPVGGLGSNEQYF; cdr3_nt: TGTGCCAGCAGCCCAGTAGGGGGCCTAGGGAGTAACGAGCAGTACTTC
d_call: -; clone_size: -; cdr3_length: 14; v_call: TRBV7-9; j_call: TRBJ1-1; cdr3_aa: CASSLELWNTEAFF; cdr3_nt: TGTGCCAGCAGCTTAGAACTCTGGAACACTGAAGCTTTCTTT
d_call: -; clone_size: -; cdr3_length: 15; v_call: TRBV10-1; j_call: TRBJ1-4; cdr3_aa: CASRLFWGGNEKLFF; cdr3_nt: TGCGCCAGCAGGCTATTCTGGGGAGGGAATGAAAAACTGTTTTTT
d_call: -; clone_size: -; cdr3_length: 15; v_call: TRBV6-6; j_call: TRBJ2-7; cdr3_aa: CASSNGGDRAYEQYF; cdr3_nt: TGTGCCAGCAGTAACGGGGGAGACAGGGCCTACGAGCAGTACTTC
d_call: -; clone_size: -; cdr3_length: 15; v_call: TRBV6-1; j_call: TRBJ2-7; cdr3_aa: CASSEMIVKAYEQYF; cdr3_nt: TGTGCCAGCAGTGAAATGATCGTCAAAGCCTACGAGCAGTACTTC
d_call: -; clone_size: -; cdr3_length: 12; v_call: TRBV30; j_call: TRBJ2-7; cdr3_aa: CAWSAARYEQYF; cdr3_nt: TGTGCCTGGAGCGCCGCCCGGTACGAGCAGTACTTC
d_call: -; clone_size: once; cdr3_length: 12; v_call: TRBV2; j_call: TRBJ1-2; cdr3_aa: CASDRSNYGYTF; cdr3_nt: TGTGCCAGCGACAGGTCGAATTATGGCTACACCTTC
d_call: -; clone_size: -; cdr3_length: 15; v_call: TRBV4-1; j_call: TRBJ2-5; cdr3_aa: CASSQETSQPRTQYF; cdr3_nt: TGCGCCAGCAGCCAAGAGACGTCACAGCCGAGGACCCAGTACTTC
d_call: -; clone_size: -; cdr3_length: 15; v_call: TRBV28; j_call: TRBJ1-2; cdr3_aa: CASSPGTRKVHGYTF; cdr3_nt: TGTGCCAGCAGTCCAGGGACGCGGAAGGTCCATGGCTACACCTTC
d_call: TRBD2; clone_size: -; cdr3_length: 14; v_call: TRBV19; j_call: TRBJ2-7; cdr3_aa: CASSGRGQLNEQYF; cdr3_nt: TGTGCCAGTAGCGGGAGGGGACAACTAAACGAGCAGTACTTC
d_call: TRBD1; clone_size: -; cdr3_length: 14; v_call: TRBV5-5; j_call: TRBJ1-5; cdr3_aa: CASSADRNNQPQHF; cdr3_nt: TGTGCCAGCAGCGCGGACAGGAACAATCAGCCCCAGCATTTT
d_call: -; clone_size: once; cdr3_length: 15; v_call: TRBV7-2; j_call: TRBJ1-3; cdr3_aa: CASSQRRSSGNTIYF; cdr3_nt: TGTGCCAGCAGCCAACGGCGGAGCTCTGGAAACACCATATATTTT
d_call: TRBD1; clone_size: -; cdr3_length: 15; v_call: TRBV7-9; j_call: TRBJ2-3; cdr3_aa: CASSSQGAPTDTQYF; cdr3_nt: TGTGCCAGCAGTTCACAGGGGGCGCCCACAGATACGCAGTATTTT
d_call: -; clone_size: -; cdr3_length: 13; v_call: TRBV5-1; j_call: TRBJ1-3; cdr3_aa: CASSENSGNTIYF; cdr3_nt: TGCGCCAGCAGCGAGAACTCTGGAAACACCATATATTTT
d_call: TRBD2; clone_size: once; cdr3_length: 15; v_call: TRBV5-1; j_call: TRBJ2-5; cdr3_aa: CASSLALAVLETQYF; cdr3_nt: TGCGCCAGCAGCTTGGCCCTAGCGGTTTTGGAGACCCAGTACTTC
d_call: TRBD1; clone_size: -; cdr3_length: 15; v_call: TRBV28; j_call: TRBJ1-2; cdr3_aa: CASSRDRVGVYGYTF; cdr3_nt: TGTGCCAGCAGTCGGGACAGGGTGGGAGTCTATGGCTACACCTTC